This T cell receptor beta chain originates from a study of naive CD8 T cells in extremely preterm neonates. Trimming shortened V by 4 bases and J by 2 bases, and 13 bases separated the two germline ends. CDR1 and CDR2 (germline): MDHEN, SYDVKM. This CDR3 has 15 residues. Concerning this clone: What it binds is not known.

TCRdb's table, derived via immunoSEQ multiplex PCR, lists solely in-frame clones and lacks some. This table has 5,100 or so clones, around 97% appearing once. Study-level points and caveats: Preterm neonate repertoires were significantly less rich by iChao1 than others. The authors flagged variable productive template counts in preterm samples. Preterm CDR3s were shorter than older groups', with fewer N additions and less trimming.

Cord blood came from elective full-term cesareans at about 35-41 weeks without labor or membrane rupture. Live Annexin V-negative naive CD3+CD8+CD45RA+CCR7+ T cells were sorted. The source of this sequence is a newborn in good health. The sequencing sample was made of naive CD8+ T cells from cord blood. This chain joins TRBV28 and TRBJ2-3, with D perhaps matching TRBD2 (6 bases). This chain's CDR3 is CASSSSLALTDTQYF. The CDR3 DNA sequence: TGTGCCAGCAGTTCCTCACTAGCTCTCACAGATACGCAGTATTTT. Based on the CDR3 plus reference TRBV28 and TRBJ2-3, the full variable domain is DVKVTQSSRYLVKRTGEKVFLECVQDMDHENMFWYRQDPGLGLRLIYFSYDVKMKEKGDIPEGYSVSREKKERFSLILESASTNQTSMYLCASSSSLALTDTQYFGPGTRLTVL.